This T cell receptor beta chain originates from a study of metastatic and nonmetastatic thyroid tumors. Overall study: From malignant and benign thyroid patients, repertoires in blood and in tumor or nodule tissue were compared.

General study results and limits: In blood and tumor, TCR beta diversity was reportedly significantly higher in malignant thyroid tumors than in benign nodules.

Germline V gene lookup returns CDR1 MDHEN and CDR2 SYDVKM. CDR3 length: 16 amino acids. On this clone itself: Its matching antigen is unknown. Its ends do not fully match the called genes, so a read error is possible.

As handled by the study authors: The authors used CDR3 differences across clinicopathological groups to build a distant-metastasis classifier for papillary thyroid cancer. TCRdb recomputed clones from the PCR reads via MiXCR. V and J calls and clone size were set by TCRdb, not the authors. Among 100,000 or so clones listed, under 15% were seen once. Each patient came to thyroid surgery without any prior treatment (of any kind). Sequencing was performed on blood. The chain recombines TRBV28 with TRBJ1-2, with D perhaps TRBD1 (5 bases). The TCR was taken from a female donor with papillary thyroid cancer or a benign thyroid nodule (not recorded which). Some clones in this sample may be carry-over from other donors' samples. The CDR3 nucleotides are TGTGCCAGCGCCCTCGGACATGGGGTATTGCCCTATGTCTACACCTTC. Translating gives CASALGHGVLPYVYTF.